The T cell receptor beta chain under discussion was sequenced for a study of blood T cell repertoires in COVID-19. Overall study context: In each case, the material was cDNA or gDNA derived from T cells, B-cell-depleted T cells, or PBMCs.

This clone has just one count. Source study methods: Amplification from reference gene primers served as the basis for estimated nucleated cell counts. The method was immunoSEQ multiplex PCR; TCRdb's version includes in-frame clones alone and lacks a portion of them. V and J calls and clone size are given by that table; D and trimming were obtained from the DNA. This table holds 150,000 or so clones, 84% found once. Donors were grouped by their self-reported clinical history. The specimen sequenced was PBMCs or T cells enriched from blood (not recorded which). This clonotype originated in a man in his forties or fifties who had recovered from COVID-19.

This CDR3 reads CASSQHGTSGQETQYF. CDR3 bases: TGCGCCAGCAGCCAACACGGGACTAGCGGACAAGAGACCCAGTACTTC. V usage is TRBV4-1 and J usage is TRBJ2-5; 11 nucleotides line up with TRBD2. CDR1 and CDR2 (germline): MGHRA, YSYEKL. Unmatched junction bases numbered 4, after V lost 2 bases and J lost 2 bases. The CDR3 loop spans 16 amino acids.